This is a list of T cell receptor beta chains from one sample in a study of blood T cell repertoires in COVID-19. Method: immunoSEQ multiplex PCR; TCRdb's copy keeps in-frame clones and lacks some. The sample lists about 140,000 clones, about four fifths occurring once. Sequencing input: peripheral blood. The source is a human donor in a cohort sampled during active COVID-19. The CDR3 runs from the conserved cysteine through the conserved F or W. A D gene is named only where the DNA matches it firmly. Where a row states a size, it is once, few, many or the class of an expanded clone; other rows omit it.

>few|TRBJ2-3|-|TRBV10-3
TGTGCCATCGGGTGGACAGCTAGAGGCACAGATACGCAGTATTTT
CAIGWTARGTDTQYF
>-|TRBJ2-7|-|TRBV6-2/TRBV6-3
TGTGCCAGCAGTTACTCGCGGGTCCTCTCCTACGAGCAGTACTTC
CASSYSRVLSYEQYF
>-|TRBJ2-5|TRBD2|TRBV27
TGTGCCACCGCCCCCAGGGAGGGGGAGACCCAGTACTTC
CATAPREGETQYF
>few|TRBJ2-1|-|TRBV5-1
TGCGCCAGCAGCTTGGAAGCGCGAAATGAGCAGTTCTTC
CASSLEARNEQFF
>-|TRBJ2-7|-|TRBV4-1
TGCGCCAGCAGCCAAGGATTGGGACAAGCCGAAGGGGGGTACTTC
CASSQGLGQAEGGYF
>-|TRBJ1-6|TRBD1|TRBV5-4
TGTGCCAGCAGTCCCGGGACAGTCAATTCACCCCTCCACTTT
CASSPGTVNSPLHF
>once|TRBJ1-1|-|TRBV30
TGTGCCTGGACGCGCCCCACTGAAGCTTTCTTT
CAWTRPTEAFF
>-|TRBJ2-7|TRBD1|TRBV7-8
TGTGCCAGCAGAAACAGGGGGCCCGAGCAGTACTTC
CASRNRGPEQYF
>-|TRBJ2-5|TRBD2|TRBV29-1
TGCAGCGTTAATCTAGCGGGAGAGACCCAGTACTTC
CSVNLAGETQYF
>-|TRBJ1-2|-|TRBV28
TGTGCCAGCAGTTTACAACAGGTGAACTATGGCTACACCTTC
CASSLQQVNYGYTF
>-|TRBJ1-4|-|TRBV28
TGTGCCAGCAGAGTCCCTGCGGGAAAACTGTTTTTT
CASRVPAGKLFF